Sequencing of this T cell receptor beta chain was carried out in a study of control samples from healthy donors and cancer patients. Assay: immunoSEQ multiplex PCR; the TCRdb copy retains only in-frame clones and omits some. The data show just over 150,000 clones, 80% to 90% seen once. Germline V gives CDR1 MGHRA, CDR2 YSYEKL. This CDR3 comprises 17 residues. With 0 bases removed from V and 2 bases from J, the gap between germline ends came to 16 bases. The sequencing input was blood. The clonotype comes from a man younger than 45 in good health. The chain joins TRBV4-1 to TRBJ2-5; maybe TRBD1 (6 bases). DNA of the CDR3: TGCGCCAGCAGCCAAGAAACATGGCAGGGGCGACAAGAGACCCAGTACTTC. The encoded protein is CASSQETWQGRQETQYF.